This T cell receptor beta chain was recorded in a study of T cells in Graves' hyperthyroidism and ophthalmopathy (dated by TCRdb to the late 2010s). About the study as a whole: Peripheral blood was collected at initial diagnosis, before any treatment. The 75 to 100 discovery patients were divided at random into training and test sets in a 7:3 ratio. TCR V-J signatures able to tell the groups apart were searched for in a discovery cohort of 90 to 100 patients, of whom approximately 40 had Graves' ophthalmopathy and around 58 had stable Graves' hyperthyroidism. TCR Vbeta CDR3 sequencing of roughly 140 peripheral blood samples (fewer than 45 ophthalmopathy, about 80 hyperthyroidism and around 17 progressor patients) is reported in the paper. The study also compared thyroid tissue and blood T-cell repertoires from about six Graves' hyperthyroidism patients. Prospective prediction of ophthalmopathy was tested in an independent validation cohort of 18 to 20 hyperthyroidism patients and 17 patients who later progressed to ophthalmopathy. After sampling, hyperthyroidism patients received methimazole starting at 30 mg daily, and ophthalmopathy patients received high-dose intravenous methylprednisolone. Study-wide conclusions, independent of this receptor: Blood samples also contained most of the expanded thyroid clonotypes (frequency above 0.001), which suggests that blood repertoires may reflect thyroid immune responses. Sample size was not statistically predetermined, and investigators were not blinded to group allocation. In validation, the model predicted progression to ophthalmopathy a median of approximately 6.3 months before onset, with over 60% sensitivity and roughly 79% specificity. A 13 V-J signature model separated ophthalmopathy from stable hyperthyroidism, with 87.88% sensitivity and about 81% specificity in cross-validation and 80%/75% in testing.

This clonotype was seen a handful of times. This receptor's antigen is unknown. No per-base quality is available; no much larger clone lies one base away. The TCR beta CDR3 regions were amplified from the RNA transcripts. The first round of RT-PCR for the TCR CDR3 was performed with the HTBI primer set and the Qiagen OneStep RT-PCR kit. The libraries were constructed in a second round of multiplex PCR and then size-selected and purified. Paired-end sequencing of the libraries was performed with 100 bp reads on an Illumina HiSeq2000. Processing in the source paper ran as follows. SOAPnuke was used to process the raw data, throwing out any read that contained adapters or uncalled bases, had a mean Phred below 15, or lacked an exact constant-primer or identifier match. COPE v1.2.5 was used to merge the high-quality paired reads, and each unique nucleotide sequence was defined as a clonotype. Clonotypes were aligned to IMGT TRBV, TRBD and TRBJ reference segments using MiTCR v1.1. Analysis was restricted to V-J combinations with a frequency above 0.0001, which covered roughly 99% of repertoires. The TCS score was defined as F50 (clonal expansion) divided by E x V (chaos), with BLOSUM62-based TCRdist calculated between CDR3 peptides within each V-J. Welch's t-statistics and random forest reduced several hundred V-J features to roughly 13, which were used in a naive Bayes classifier (R e1071). TCRdb reanalyzed the raw reads on its own, using fastp at Q25 for trimming and MiXCR for clone calling, and kept in-frame beta chains. Rows with one shared CDR3 protein collapse into an entry with the most common genes and DNA. The V and J calls follow TCRdb's processing rather than the paper's. This sample gives around 300,000 distinct CDR3 sequences in total; roughly 13% of them show up just once. Of the sample, 7% to 9% is held by the ten largest clones.

Graves' hyperthyroidism was defined as stable when no progression to ophthalmopathy occurred over 18 months of follow-up. Hyperthyroidism patients were newly diagnosed, with disease duration under 2 months, and aged 18 to 65 years. Patients with uncontrolled infections, other autoimmune diseases, pregnancy or lactation were excluded. Diagnoses were established on the basis of clinical symptoms, serum thyroxine and TRAb, thyroid ultrasound, and orbital computed tomography. PBMCs were isolated from more than 8 ml of fresh peripheral blood by Ficoll-Paque density gradient centrifugation. Total RNA was extracted using Trizol reagent, and RNA quality was assessed on an Agilent 2100 Bioanalyzer. CDR1 and CDR2 were assigned from the germline V gene as MGHRA and YSYEKL. V is clipped by 4 bases and J by 2 bases, and the sequence between their germline boundaries is 21 bases long. From the cysteine through the phenylalanine, the CDR3 covers 18 amino acids. Only CDR3 DNA remains: 54 bases, in frame from the first base.

The chain is assembled from TRBV4-1 and TRBJ1-5; possibly the D gene is TRBD1, per 5 matching bases. Input material: blood. The source is a woman between 40 and 50 years old with Graves' hyperthyroidism. The CDR3 in this case is CASSPRGGGSIGNQPQHF. The base sequence is TGCGCCAGCAGCCCCCGGGGGGGGGGAAGTATCGGCAATCAGCCCCAGCATTTT.